This T cell receptor beta chain was captured by sequencing in a study of tumor and adjacent non-tumor tissue in lung cancer. The library came from three nested PCR rounds adapted from ARM-PCR protocols. TCRdb recomputed calls from the multiplex PCR reads with MiXCR, one row per CDR3 protein. The table shows about 60,000 distinct CDR3 sequences, with over 60% occurring only once. The template was RNA from unsorted bulk tissue. This non-tumor lung sample came from over 3 cm beyond the tumor edge. Of note for this clonotype: A single base separates this from a much larger clone, so it may be a read error.

Sequencing was performed on distant non-tumor lung tissue. This clonotype was sampled from a man between 65 and 80 years old with non-small cell lung cancer.

For the CDR3, the DNA is TGCGCCAGCAGCCAAGCCCTGGGCGATGGGACCTACAAAGAGCAGTTCTTC. Its translation is CASSQALGDGTYKEQFF. The chain links TRBV4-1 to TRBJ2-1; D may correspond to TRBD1 or TRBD2 (5 bases each). The germline V gene has CDR1 MGHRA and CDR2 YSYEKL. The CDR3 has 17 amino acids.